The TCR beta chain under discussion was sequenced for a study of T-cell memory formation after mild COVID-19. UMIs and sample barcodes were carried by the TCR alpha and TCR beta cDNA libraries that 5'RACE produced using constant-segment primers. TCRdb called the 5' RACE reads again in MiXCR, with one record for every CDR3 protein. The sample yields about 150,000 distinct CDR3 sequences, roughly 31% seen once. The CDR3 is 15 amino acids. V shed 6 bases and J shed 0 bases, with 15 bases lying between them. Germline lookup yields CDR1 DFQATT and CDR2 SNEGSKA (reference sequence). To note about this clonotype: Its antigen is unidentified.

Study results and caveats: Chiefly within CM and EM were the contracting CD4+ clones; CD8+ ones were within EMRA. Clones contracting over day 15 to 85 were CD4/CD8 balanced, with later expanders leaning CD4+.

The sequence was collected from an adult woman who had mild COVID-19 (a few samples of this study predate the infection). Cell type and time point are not known. This chain uses TRBV20-1 with TRBJ2-4; D may be TRBD2 (6 bases). Sequencing was done on a sample of PBMCs or a T cell subset sorted from them (not recorded which). CDR3 nucleotides: TGCAGTGCCCAGTCCGGGGGATTAGCCAAAAACATTCAGTACTTC. The encoded protein is CSAQSGGLAKNIQYF.